The 3 T cell receptor beta chains in this list originate from one sample, sequenced in a study of blood T cell repertoires in COVID-19. Sequenced by immunoSEQ multiplex PCR; TCRdb stores in-frame clones only, minus some. The sample includes over 100,000 clones, 86% seen only once; the top ten take approximately 4.3%. Sequencing input: peripheral blood. These receptors came from a middle-aged man with acute or convalescent COVID-19.

The CDR3: CASSPRDRGTGELFF. CDR3 sequence (DNA): TGTGCCAGCAGCCCGCGAGACAGGGGCACCGGGGAGCTGTTTTTT. The chain carries TRBV7-6 and TRBJ2-2; TRBD1 agrees at 8 bases. V lost 5 bases and J lost 4; bases outside the gene matches: 6. The CDR3 covers 15 residues. Germline V gene sequence: CDR1 SGHVS, CDR2 FNYEAQ.

The chain combines TRBV30 with TRBJ1-1; 11 nucleotides match TRBD1. The CDR3 length is 17 residues. Trimming cost V 6 bases and J 3 bases; bases outside gene matches: 15. Germline CDR1 is GTSNPN and CDR2 is SVGIG (reference sequence). The CDR3 loop is CACLGGTGGIGDTEAFF. The CDR3 coding sequence is TGTGCCTGCCTAGGGGGGACAGGGGGAATAGGGGACACTGAAGCTTTCTTT.

The V gene is TRBV19, the J gene TRBJ1-5; 7 nucleotides align to TRBD1. The CDR3 runs to 14 residues. J was trimmed by 4 bases and V by 4 bases; bases with no gene match: 4. CDR1 and CDR2 from the germline V gene are LNHDA and SQIVND (reference sequence). CDR3: CASSTGTENQPQHF. The DNA for the CDR3 is TGTGCCAGTAGTACTGGGACAGAAAATCAGCCCCAGCATTTT.